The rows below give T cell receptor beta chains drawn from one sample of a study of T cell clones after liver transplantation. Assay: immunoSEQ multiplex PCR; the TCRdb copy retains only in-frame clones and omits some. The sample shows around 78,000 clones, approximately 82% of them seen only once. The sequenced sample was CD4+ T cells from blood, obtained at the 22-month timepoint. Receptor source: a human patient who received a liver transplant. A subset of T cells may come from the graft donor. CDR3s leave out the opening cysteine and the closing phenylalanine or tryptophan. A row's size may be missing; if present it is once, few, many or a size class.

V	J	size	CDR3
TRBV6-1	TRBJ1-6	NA	AIQGVGGGGSPLH
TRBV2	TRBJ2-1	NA	ASRAILPRRGGLNEQF
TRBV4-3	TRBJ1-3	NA	ASSRERSGNTIY
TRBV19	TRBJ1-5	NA	ASIMRNSNQPQH
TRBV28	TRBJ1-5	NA	ASRVDRGGNQPQH
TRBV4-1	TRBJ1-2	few	ASSQDRTGDYGYT
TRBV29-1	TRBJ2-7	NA	SVEGAYEQY
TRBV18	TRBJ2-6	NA	ASYPSGANVLT
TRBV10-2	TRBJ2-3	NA	ASSDKGAAADTQY
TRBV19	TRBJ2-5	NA	ASRTSGIETQY
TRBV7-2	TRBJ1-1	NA	ASSLGGRSNTEAF
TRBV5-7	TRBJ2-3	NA	ASSSAKRGDCTDTQY
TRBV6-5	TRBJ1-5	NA	ASSYPIEVGDQPQH
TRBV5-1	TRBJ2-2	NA	ASSLLTGGSAGELF
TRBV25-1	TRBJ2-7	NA	ASSRATGVGEQY
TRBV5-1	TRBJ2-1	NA	ASSSTGIYEQF
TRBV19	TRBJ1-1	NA	ASGRDGGIGTEAF
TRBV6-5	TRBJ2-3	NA	ASSRSGGSTDTQY
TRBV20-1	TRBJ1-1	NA	SGLYTEAF
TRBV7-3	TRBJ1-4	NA	ASSATGEKLF
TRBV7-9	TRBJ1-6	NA	ASTGGRNSPLH
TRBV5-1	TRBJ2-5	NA	ASSTGLAGGEETQY
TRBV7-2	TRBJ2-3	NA	ASSPRTRGTDTQY
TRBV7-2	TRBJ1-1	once	ASSLALGRAEAF
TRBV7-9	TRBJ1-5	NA	ASSPSGNQPQH
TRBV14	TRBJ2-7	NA	ASALRNFNEQY
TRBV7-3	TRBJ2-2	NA	ASSRTWGHTGELF
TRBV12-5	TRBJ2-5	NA	ASGLGREEGETQY
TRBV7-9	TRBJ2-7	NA	ASSFDGTVAYEQY
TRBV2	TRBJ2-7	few	ASSEVAGTSEQY
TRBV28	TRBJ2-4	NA	ASSLGDRGAVAKNIQY
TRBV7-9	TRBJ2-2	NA	ASRWTVDTGELF
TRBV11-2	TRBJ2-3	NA	ASLPWRQDSTDTQY
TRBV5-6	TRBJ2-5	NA	ASSPGDGQETQY
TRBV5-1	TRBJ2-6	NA	ASSLGGSSGANVLT
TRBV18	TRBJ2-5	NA	ASSLTRQGETQY
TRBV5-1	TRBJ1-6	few	ASTPRPGQGNSPLH
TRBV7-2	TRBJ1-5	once	ASAPGGAIQPQH
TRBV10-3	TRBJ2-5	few	AISESGPGAQY
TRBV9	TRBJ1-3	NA	ASSGSEGGNTIY
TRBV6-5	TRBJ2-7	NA	ASSGAYEQY
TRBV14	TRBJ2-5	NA	ASSQVPLWETQY
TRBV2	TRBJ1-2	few	ASIEREAYGYT
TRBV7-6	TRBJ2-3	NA	ASRAGTATDTQY
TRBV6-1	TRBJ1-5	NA	ASSDGEYRQPQH
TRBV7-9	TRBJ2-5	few	ASSYHRETQY
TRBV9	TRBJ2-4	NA	ASSGGLAKNIQY
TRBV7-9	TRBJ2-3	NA	ASSLAGTSTDTQY
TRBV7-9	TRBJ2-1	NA	ASSILPGQGAGEQF
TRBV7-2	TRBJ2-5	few	ASSSRTSEKTQY
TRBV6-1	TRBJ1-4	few	ASSLGAGEKLF
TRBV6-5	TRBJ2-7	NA	ASSYSTSGAYEQY
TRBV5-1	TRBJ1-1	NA	ASSPMGQGRIMNTEAF
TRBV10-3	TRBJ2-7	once	AISETPRTAVTYEQY